The 32 T cell receptor beta chains given below trace back to one sample, sequenced in a study of T-cell reconstitution after alpha-beta-depleted transplantation in children. The TCRbeta library incorporated unique molecular identifiers. MiXCR was run by TCRdb on the PCR reads, yielding one entry per CDR3 protein. The repertoire holds 200,000 to 250,000 distinct CDR3 sequences, 8.5% to 10% seen once, with 5.5% to 8% in the top ten. Here the sequenced sample was PBMCs from the stem cell graft donor, taken from the stem cell graft. These receptors were taken from a human donor who donated a stem cell graft to a child with acute lymphoblastic leukemia.

This clonotype was seen ten or more times. The rearrangement uses TRBV2 and TRBJ2-7; D is perhaps TRBD2 (6 bases). Trimming left V 6 bases short and J 2 bases short, with 14 bases between. The CDR3 runs 14 residues. Germline CDR1 and CDR2: SNHLY and FYNNEI. The CDR3 sequence: CASSYGTEPYEQYF. CDR3 DNA: TGTGCCAGCAGCTACGGGACTGAACCCTACGAGCAGTACTTC.

This clonotype appeared many times. The chain carries TRBV4-3 and TRBJ2-3; 8 bases match TRBD2. This CDR3 is 14 amino acids long. V was clipped by 5 bases and J by 6 bases; unmatched bases: 7. Looked up from germline, CDR1 is LGHNA and CDR2 is YSLEER. CDR3 in amino acids: CASSTRGGWDTQYF. CDR3 nucleotide sequence: TGCGCCAGCAGCACCCGGGGGGGCTGGGATACGCAGTATTTT.

In its sample, this clonotype was seen a few times. DNA of the CDR3: TGTACCACCTCCCGGACCCAAGAGACCCAGTACTTC. Translating it yields CTTSRTQETQYF. V usage is TRBV6-5 and J usage is TRBJ2-5; D is unclear. In germline, CDR1 is MNHEY, CDR2 SVGAGI. The CDR3 runs to 12 residues.

The J gene is TRBJ1-2, the V gene TRBV24-1; 7 bases line up with TRBD1. In germline, CDR1 is KGHDR, CDR2 SFDVKD. The J segment lost 8 bases and the V segment lost 4 bases, leaving 9 bases of the junction unmatched. The CDR3 length is 14 residues. The CDR3 here is CATSDHDRVGGYTF. CDR3 bases: TGTGCCACCAGTGACCACGACAGGGTTGGAGGCTACACCTTC.

This clonotype was recorded at least ten times. This chain links TRBV5-1 with TRBJ2-7, with D perhaps matching TRBD2 (6 bases). The CDR3 is made up of 15 amino acids. V was clipped by 4 bases and J by 5 bases, with 19 bases between them. CDR1 SGHRS and CDR2 YFSETQ come from the germline V gene. The DNA for the CDR3 is TGCGCCAGCAGCGCGGCGGGACGGTCCTTTGACGAGCAGTACTTC. Translating gives CASSAAGRSFDEQYF. The variable domain in full, completed from reference TRBV5-1 and TRBJ2-7, reads KAGVTQTPRYLIKTRGQQVTLSCSPISGHRSVSWYQQTPGQGLQFLFEYFSETQRNKGNFPGRFSGRQFSNSRSEMNVSTLELGDSALYLCASSAAGRSFDEQYFGPGTRLTVT.

There are many counts of this clonotype. J is TRBJ2-5 and V is TRBV15; the D is unclear. With 8 bases removed from V and 1 base from J, the gap between germline ends came to 11 bases. CDR1 is LNHNV, CDR2 YYDKDF, per germline (reference sequence). There are 13 residues in the CDR3. CDR3 sequence (DNA): TGTGCCACCTCGGCTCGGTTCCAAGAGACCCAGTACTTC. Its translation: CATSARFQETQYF.

V is TRBV6-1 and J is TRBJ1-6, with TRBD1 matching 8 bases. The ends lost 10 bases at V and 7 bases at J; junction bases unmatched: 6. Germline loops: CDR1 MNHNS, CDR2 SASEGT. This CDR3 spans 13 amino acids. The CDR3 protein is CAIGDRGNSPLHF. CDR3 sequence (DNA): TGTGCCATAGGTGACAGGGGAAATTCACCCCTCCACTTT.

This clonotype was counted between two and nine times. V usage is TRBV5-1 and J usage is TRBJ1-1, with a tentative D call TRBD1 (5 bases). This CDR3 region has 15 residues. Germline V gene sequence: CDR1 SGHRS, CDR2 YFSETQ. Trimming took 4 bases from V and 4 from J, leaving 17 bases between them. The CDR3 DNA reads as TGCGCCAGCAGCCCTTATAGTCCGGGGGGCACTGAAGCTTTCTTT. This sequence encodes CASSPYSPGGTEAFF.

The sample holds a few counts of this clonotype. The V call is TRBV19, the J call TRBJ1-1; 7 bases map to TRBD1. The CDR3 extends over 18 amino acids. Germline V gene sequence: CDR1 LNHDA, CDR2 SQIVND (reference sequence). The V gene end was trimmed by 3 bases and the J gene end by 2 bases; junction bases not matched to a gene: 15. The CDR3 loop reads CASSIAPAPGQENTEAFF. The DNA of the CDR3 is TGTGCCAGTAGTATCGCCCCTGCCCCCGGACAGGAAAACACTGAAGCTTTCTTT.

This clonotype was recorded many times. The rearrangement links TRBV29-1 to TRBJ2-1, with D perhaps matching TRBD1 (6 bases). Germline CDR1 SQVTM, CDR2 ANQGSEA. Trimming took off 7 bases at V and 4 bases at J, with 8 bases between the two ends. CDR3 length equals 11 residues. DNA for the CDR3: TGCAGCGGGACAGAATACAATGAGCAGTTCTTC. It translates to CSGTEYNEQFF.

By frequency in the sample, this clonotype is medium-sized. CDR3: CSAIGSLAGGTISYNEQFF. The CDR3 DNA reads as TGCAGTGCTATAGGATCACTAGCGGGGGGTACAATCTCCTACAATGAGCAGTTCTTC. The genes are TRBV20-1 and TRBJ2-1; 12 nucleotides align to TRBD2. Germline V gives CDR1 DFQATT, CDR2 SNEGSKA (reference sequence). CDR3 length: 19 residues. V trimming: 4 bases; J trimming: 0 bases; junction bases outside the gene matches: 13.

This clonotype was seen many times. The chain recombines TRBV18 with TRBJ2-7, with a possible D match to TRBD2 (7 bases). Germline lookup yields CDR1 KGHSH and CDR2 LQKENI. The CDR3 extends over 14 amino acids. V shed 2 bases and J shed 4 bases, with 12 bases lying between them. This CDR3 reads CASSPVGGPYEQYF. CDR3 bases: TGTGCCAGCTCACCAGTGGGGGGGCCATACGAGCAGTACTTC.

This clonotype was recorded at least ten times. This chain joins TRBV12-3 or TRBV12-4 and TRBJ1-4; D possibly corresponds to TRBD1 (5 bases). The CDR3 length is 14 residues. The ends were cut back, 5 bases at V and 5 bases at J, with 12 bases in the middle. CDR3 amino acids: CASSPGDSNEKLFF. In DNA, the CDR3 is TGTGCCAGCAGTCCGGGGGACTCCAATGAAAAACTGTTTTTT.

Ten or more counts support this clonotype. The J gene is TRBJ2-3, the V gene TRBV5-1; D tentatively fits TRBD1 or TRBD2 (5 bases each). V dropped 5 bases and J dropped 2 bases, with 15 bases sitting between them. The CDR3 extends over 15 amino acids. Germline-derived CDR1 and CDR2 are SGHRS and YFSETQ. The CDR3 reads CASRGDPISTDTQYF. CDR3 bases: TGCGCCAGCAGGGGGGACCCAATATCCACAGATACGCAGTATTTT.

This clonotype is medium-sized. This chain connects TRBV6-6 to TRBJ1-1, with TRBD1 matching 12 bases. The V gene's germline CDR1 is MNHNY and CDR2 SVGAGI (reference sequence). This CDR3 comprises 15 residues. V trimming: 6 bases; J trimming: 3 bases; junction bases outside the gene matches: 5. CDR3 sequence reads: CASRGDRGRDTEAFF. The DNA for the CDR3 is TGTGCCAGCAGAGGGGACAGGGGGCGCGACACTGAAGCTTTCTTT.

This clonotype was detected ten times or more. The chain employs TRBV20-1 and TRBJ2-2, with 7 bases matching TRBD1. Germline loops: CDR1 DFQATT, CDR2 SNEGSKA (reference sequence). CDR3 length equals 16 residues. V gave up 6 bases and J gave up 0 bases; unmatched junction bases: 10. For the CDR3, the DNA is TGCAGTGCGGAGCCTTCCGGGACAGCGAACACCGGGGAGCTGTTTTTT. Protein sequence: CSAEPSGTANTGELFF.

The J gene is TRBJ2-2, the V gene TRBV3-1; D is undetermined. The CDR3 has 16 residues. Germline V CDR1 and CDR2: LGHDT, YNNKEL (reference sequence). V lost 4 bases and J lost 4, with 16 bases in between. In DNA, the CDR3 is TGTGCCAGCAGCCCCCATACAATGCCAGGCACCGGGGAGCTGTTTTTT. As protein: CASSPHTMPGTGELFF.

This clonotype showed up just a few times. The CDR3 here is CSVVDQNQPQHF. For the CDR3, the DNA is TGCAGCGTTGTTGATCAGAATCAGCCCCAGCATTTT. This rearrangement joins TRBV29-1 to TRBJ1-5; no reliable D call. The CDR3 has 12 amino acids. V was clipped by 4 bases and J by 4 bases, with 8 bases between them. Germline V CDR1 and CDR2: SQVTM, ANQGSEA.

This clonotype was seen ten or more times. V usage is TRBV7-6 and J usage is TRBJ2-2; TRBD2 matches at 11 bases. The V segment lost 0 bases and the J segment 6 bases; nucleotides outside the gene matches: 3. The CDR3 runs to 16 residues. Germline lookup yields CDR1 SGHVS and CDR2 FNYEAQ. This CDR3 is CASSLALAGGPGELFF. The CDR3 DNA is TGTGCCAGCAGCTTAGCCCTAGCGGGGGGCCCCGGGGAGCTGTTTTTT.

This clonotype was found a few times. The chain uses TRBV11-2 and TRBJ2-7, with no clear D. The CDR3 extends over 13 amino acids. The germline CDR1 and CDR2 sequences are SGHAT and FQNNGV. Trimming cost V 2 bases and J 4 bases, with 9 bases left between them. CDR3 nucleotides: TGTGCCAGCAGCTTACAGAGTAGGTACGAGCAGTACTTC. It is translated as CASSLQSRYEQYF.

The chain joins TRBV5-1 to TRBJ1-1, with a weak D call TRBD1 (5 bases). V lost 2 bases to trimming and J lost 4 bases, with 15 bases between them. Germline V gives CDR1 SGHRS, CDR2 YFSETQ. The CDR3 contains 15 residues. This chain's CDR3 is CASSFPPAGPTEAFF. The CDR3 DNA sequence: TGCGCCAGCAGCTTCCCCCCGGCAGGGCCCACTGAAGCTTTCTTT.

The rearrangement links TRBV5-1 to TRBJ2-7; weak D call: TRBD2 (5 bases). The CDR3 has 16 amino acids. Germline CDR1 is SGHRS and CDR2 is YFSETQ. Trimming took 5 bases from V and 0 from J, leaving 18 bases between them. The CDR3 here is CASSLSPDLSSYEQYF. The CDR3 DNA sequence: TGCGCCAGCAGTCTCTCTCCGGACTTGAGCTCCTACGAGCAGTACTTC.

The rearrangement links TRBV5-1 to TRBJ2-7; D may correspond to TRBD1 or TRBD2 (5 bases each). The length of the CDR3 is 15 residues. The V gene's germline CDR1 is SGHRS and CDR2 YFSETQ. V lost 2 bases, J lost 3 bases, and 15 bases lay in between. The CDR3 nucleotides read TGCGCCAGCAGCTTCTCCGGGACCGCTCGCTACGAGCAGTACTTC. Amino acid sequence: CASSFSGTARYEQYF.

The rearrangement links TRBV7-2 to TRBJ2-4; 8 bases align to TRBD1. The CDR3 spans 15 residues. The junction had 11 bases not matched to a gene; V was cut back by 5 bases and J by 8 bases. CDR1 is SGHTA and CDR2 is FQGNSA in the germline V gene. CDR3 in amino acids: CASSASGQGGDIQYF. The CDR3 DNA follows: TGTGCCAGCAGCGCGTCCGGACAGGGCGGGGACATTCAGTACTTC.

This clonotype appeared a few times. J is TRBJ2-7 and V is TRBV6-2 or TRBV6-3; D gene unclear. Germline loops: CDR1 MNHEY, CDR2 SVGEGT. The CDR3 loop spans 12 amino acids. Deletions cut 2 bases from V and 7 bases from J, with 9 bases between. CDR3 DNA: TGTGCCAGCAGTTACCCCCCTCCTGAGCAGTACTTC. Protein product: CASSYPPPEQYF.

This clonotype was counted between two and nine times. The chain is built from TRBV5-1 and TRBJ2-1; D call uncertain. The CDR3 is 14 amino acids. The germline V gene encodes CDR1 SGHRS and CDR2 YFSETQ. V gave up 0 bases and J gave up 7 bases, with 11 bases separating them. The CDR3 is CASSLGAAKNEQFF. DNA of the CDR3: TGCGCCAGCAGCTTGGGGGCAGCGAAAAATGAGCAGTTCTTC.

There are a few counts of this clonotype. Compared with germline, one end of the junction differs, possibly owing to a read error. The chain employs TRBV28 and TRBJ1-5, with D unclear. The CDR3 sequence is 10 residues long. Germline-derived CDR1 and CDR2 are MDHEN and SYDVKM. The CDR3 region has the DNA TGTGCCACCAGTAATCAGCCCCAGCATTTT. It specifies CATSNQPQHF.

This chain links TRBV7-2 with TRBJ2-2, with 7 positions matching TRBD2. J gave up 1 base and V 5 bases, and 4 bases lay outside the gene matches. The CDR3 extends over 15 amino acids. Germline V gives CDR1 SGHTA, CDR2 FQGNSA. This CDR3 reads CASSTSGENTGELFF. Written as DNA, the CDR3 is TGTGCCAGCAGCACGAGCGGGGAGAACACCGGGGAGCTGTTTTTT.

This clonotype was seen ten or more times. The CDR3 bases are TGTGCCAGCCCCCCCCACGAGCAGTACTTC. As protein: CASPPHEQYF. The genes are TRBV6-2 or TRBV6-3 and TRBJ2-7; D is uncertain. Germline V gene lookup returns CDR1 MNHEY and CDR2 SVGEGT. CDR3 length: 10 amino acids. Trimming left V 8 bases short and J 5 bases short, with 7 bases between.

This clonotype has ten or more counts. J is TRBJ1-5 and V is TRBV7-2, with D uncertain. The germline gives CDR1 SGHTA, CDR2 FQGNSA. V was trimmed by 5 bases and J by 5 bases, leaving 10 bases between them. This CDR3 is 13 amino acids long. The chain's CDR3 is CASSLGRDQPQHF. Here the CDR3 DNA reads TGTGCCAGCAGCCTCGGGAGGGATCAGCCCCAGCATTTT.

This clonotype was seen repeatedly, ten times or more. The chain recombines TRBV6-5 with TRBJ1-2, with TRBD1 as a possible D gene (5 bases). Germline V gene lookup returns CDR1 MNHEY and CDR2 SVGAGI. The CDR3 runs to 14 residues. Trimming left V 2 bases short and J 3 bases short, with 10 bases between. This CDR3 reads CASSYDGGYYGYTF. In DNA form, the CDR3 reads TGTGCCAGCAGTTACGACGGGGGTTACTATGGCTACACCTTC.

The table lists this clonotype with many counts. The gene calls are TRBV7-9 and TRBJ2-2; D remains ambiguous. V was pared by 1 base and J by 6 bases, with 3 bases between. CDR1 and CDR2 from the germline V gene are SEHNR and FQNEAQ (reference sequence). CDR3 length equals 12 residues. CDR3 sequence reads: CASSLVPGELFF. The CDR3 DNA follows: TGTGCCAGCAGCTTAGTACCCGGGGAGCTGTTTTTT.